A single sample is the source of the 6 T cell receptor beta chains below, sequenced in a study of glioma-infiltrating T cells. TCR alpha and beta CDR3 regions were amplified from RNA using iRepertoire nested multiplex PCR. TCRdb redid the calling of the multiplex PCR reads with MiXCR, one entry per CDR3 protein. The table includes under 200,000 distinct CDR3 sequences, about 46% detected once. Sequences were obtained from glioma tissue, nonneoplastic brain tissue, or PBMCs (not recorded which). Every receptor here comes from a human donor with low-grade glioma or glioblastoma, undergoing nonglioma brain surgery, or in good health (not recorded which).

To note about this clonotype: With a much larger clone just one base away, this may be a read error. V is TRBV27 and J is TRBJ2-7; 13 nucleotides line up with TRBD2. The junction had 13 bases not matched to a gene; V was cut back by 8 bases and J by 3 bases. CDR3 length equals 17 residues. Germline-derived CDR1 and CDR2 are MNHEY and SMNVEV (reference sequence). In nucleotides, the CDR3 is TGTGCCAGCCGCAGACTAGCGGGAGGCAAGGGGAGCTACGAGCAGTACTTC. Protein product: CASRRLAGGKGSYEQYF.

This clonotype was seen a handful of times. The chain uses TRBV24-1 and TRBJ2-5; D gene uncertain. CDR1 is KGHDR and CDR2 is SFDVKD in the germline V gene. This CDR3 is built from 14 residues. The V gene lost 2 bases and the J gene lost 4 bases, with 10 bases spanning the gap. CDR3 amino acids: CATSDSDLTETQYF. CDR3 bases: TGTGCCACCAGTGATTCGGACCTCACAGAGACCCAGTACTTC.

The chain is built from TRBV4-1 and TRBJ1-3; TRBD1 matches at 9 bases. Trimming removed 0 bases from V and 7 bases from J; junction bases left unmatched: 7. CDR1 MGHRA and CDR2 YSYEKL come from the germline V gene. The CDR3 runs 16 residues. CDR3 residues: CASSQDPGQGLNTIYF. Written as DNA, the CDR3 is TGCGCCAGCAGCCAAGACCCGGGACAGGGCCTGAACACCATATATTTT.

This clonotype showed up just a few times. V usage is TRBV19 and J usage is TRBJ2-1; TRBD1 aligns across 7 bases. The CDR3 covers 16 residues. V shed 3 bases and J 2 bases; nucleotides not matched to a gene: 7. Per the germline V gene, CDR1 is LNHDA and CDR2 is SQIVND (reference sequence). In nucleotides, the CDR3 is TGTGCCAGTAGTATGTATGGACAGGAACCCTACAATGAGCAGTTCTTC. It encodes CASSMYGQEPYNEQFF.

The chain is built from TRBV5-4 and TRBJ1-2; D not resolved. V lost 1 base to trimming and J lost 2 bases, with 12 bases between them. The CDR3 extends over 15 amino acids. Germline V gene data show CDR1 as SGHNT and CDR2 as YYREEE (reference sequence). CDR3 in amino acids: CASSLPAIKNYGYTF. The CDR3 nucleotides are TGTGCCAGCAGCTTGCCGGCAATCAAAAACTATGGCTACACCTTC. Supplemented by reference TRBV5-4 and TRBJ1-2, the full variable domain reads ETGVTQSPTHLIKTRGQQVTLRCSSQSGHNTVSWYQQALGQGPQFIFQYYREEENGRGNFPPRFSGLQFPNYSSELNVNALELDDSALYLCASSLPAIKNYGYTFGSGTRLTVV.

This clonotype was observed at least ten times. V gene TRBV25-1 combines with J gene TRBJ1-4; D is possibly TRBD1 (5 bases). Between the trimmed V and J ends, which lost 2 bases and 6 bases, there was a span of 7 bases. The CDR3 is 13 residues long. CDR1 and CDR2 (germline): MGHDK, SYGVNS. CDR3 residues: CASSEQGHEKLFF. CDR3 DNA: TGTGCCAGCAGTGAACAGGGCCATGAAAAACTGTTTTTT.